The source of this TCR beta chain is a study of CD8 T cell repertoires and HIV-1 epitope variants. This clone was picked up a small number of times. The antigen is unknown. Germline V gene data show CDR1 as SEHNR and CDR2 as FQNEAQ (reference sequence). V gave up 5 bases and J gave up 7 bases; unmatched junction bases: 10. This CDR3 region has 15 residues. The data were produced by immunoSEQ multiplex PCR, yet TCRdb's version contains in-frame clones alone and is incomplete. The data contain 4,000 to 5,500 clones, 66% of them singletons. The chain joins TRBV7-9 to TRBJ1-1; the match to TRBD1 covers 10 bases. Input material: cultured CD8+ T cells derived from PBMCs. The receptor comes from a male donor with HIV. CDR3 in amino acids: CASSQSTGGGYEAFF. The CDR3 region has the DNA TGTGCCAGCAGCCAATCGACAGGGGGCGGCTATGAAGCTTTCTTT.